The clone carrying this T cell receptor (beta chain) was seen a few times. V trimming: 5 bases; J trimming: 7 bases; junction bases outside the gene matches: 8. This CDR3 region has 15 residues. Germline CDR1 reads WSHSY; CDR2 reads SAAADI. The data were obtained in a study of blood T cell repertoires in COVID-19. Study information: Acute and convalescent COVID-19 specimens originated in the United States, Italy and Spain. The cDNA or gDNA used as material had been derived from T cells, B-cell-depleted T cells, or PBMCs.

Profiled with immunoSEQ multiplex PCR; TCRdb holds only in-frame clones, not every one. The sample has some 150,000 clones; about four fifths are singletons. V usage is TRBV10-2 and J usage is TRBJ1-4; 9 bases map to TRBD1. What was sequenced was peripheral blood. The clonotype comes from a human donor with acute or convalescent COVID-19. The donor label of this sample is uncertain. CDR3 loop: CASSLTGTGPEKLFF. The CDR3, as DNA: TGCGCCAGCAGTCTTACCGGGACAGGGCCTGAAAAACTGTTTTTT.